These 16 T cell receptor beta chains share one sample of origin, sequenced in a study of shared clonotypes between healthy human individuals. Sequenced by immunoSEQ multiplex PCR; TCRdb stores in-frame clones only, minus some. Of approximately 600,000 clones listed, approximately 95% are singletons. Naive CD8 cells were CD45RO-negative, positively selected for CCR7, excluding terminally differentiated effector memory CD45RA+ cells. The specimen was naive CD8+ T cells sorted from blood. The receptors here all came from a woman aged 25 to 39 in good health.

The chain is built from TRBV5-4 and TRBJ1-2; D is unresolved. CDR1 is SGHNT and CDR2 is YYREEE in the germline V gene (reference sequence). Trimming removed 4 bases at V and 8 bases at J, with 33 bases between. This CDR3 has 19 amino acids. The CDR3 spells CASSPPFGVWPKTAGGYTF. The CDR3 nucleotides read TGTGCCAGCAGCCCGCCTTTCGGGGTTTGGCCGAAAACTGCGGGAGGCTACACCTTC.

The chain uses TRBV7-9 and TRBJ2-1; 11 bases align to TRBD2. V was clipped by 2 bases and J by 5 bases; unmatched bases: 5. This CDR3 spans 16 amino acids. Germline CDR1 reads SEHNR; CDR2 reads FQNEAQ (reference sequence). CDR3 sequence reads: CASSLSLTSGNNEQFF. The CDR3 DNA follows: TGTGCCAGCAGCTTAAGTTTGACTAGCGGGAACAATGAGCAGTTCTTC.

The rearrangement joins TRBV15 to TRBJ1-5; D remains ambiguous. CDR1 is LNHNV and CDR2 is YYDKDF in the germline V gene (reference sequence). Trimming pared 1 base from V and 0 bases from J, leaving 4 bases between. The CDR3 is 14 residues long. The CDR3, as DNA: TGTGCCACCAGCAGAGGATATAGCAATCAGCCCCAGCATTTT. Its translation: CATSRGYSNQPQHF.

This clone was detected only once. This sequence joins TRBV19 and TRBJ2-7; D tentatively fits TRBD1 or TRBD2 (6 bases each). The ends were cut back, 5 bases at V and 2 bases at J, with 13 bases in the middle. Germline-derived CDR1 and CDR2 are LNHDA and SQIVND (reference sequence). The CDR3 runs 14 residues. In DNA form, the CDR3 reads TGTGCCAGTAGTCTCCGGGGGCCTACCTACGAGCAGTACTTC. It translates to CASSLRGPTYEQYF.

The chain couples TRBV5-8 to TRBJ2-1; possibly TRBD2 for D (6 bases). CDR1 and CDR2 from the germline V gene are SGHTS and YDEGEE. The CDR3 has 15 amino acids. V shed 3 bases and J shed 0 bases, with 10 bases lying between them. The CDR3 bases are TGTGCCAGCAGCTCTCGGGAGAGCTCCTACAATGAGCAGTTCTTC. Protein sequence: CASSSRESSYNEQFF.

This clone was recorded only once. The gene calls are TRBV5-1 and TRBJ1-1; 10 positions agree with TRBD1. Germline CDR1 is SGHRS and CDR2 is YFSETQ. J gave up 8 bases and V 3 bases, and 4 bases lay outside the gene matches. The CDR3 is 13 residues long. The CDR3 DNA reads TGCGCCAGCAGCTCAGCGGGACAGGGGGAAGCTTTCTTT. Its translation is CASSSAGQGEAFF.

The chain employs TRBV10-1 and TRBJ2-1, with D perhaps TRBD1 (6 bases). V was shortened by 4 bases and J by 0 bases, with 13 bases between the two germline ends. The CDR3 covers 16 residues. Germline loops: CDR1 WNHNN, CDR2 SYGVQD (reference sequence). CDR3 DNA: TGCGCCAGCAGTGGGACCCTGGACAGCTCCTACAATGAGCAGTTCTTC. Translating it yields CASSGTLDSSYNEQFF.

The V and J genes are TRBV2 and TRBJ1-5; TRBD1 matches at 7 bases. Germline V gene data show CDR1 as SNHLY and CDR2 as FYNNEI. The CDR3 totals 16 residues. V dropped 3 bases and J dropped 3; count of bases not matched to a gene: 8. CDR3 sequence reads: CASSDSYRGDNQPQHF. CDR3 sequence (DNA): TGTGCCAGCAGTGATTCATACAGGGGCGACAATCAGCCCCAGCATTTT.

This chain joins TRBV28 and TRBJ1-2; tentatively, D is TRBD1 (5 bases). V dropped 2 bases and J dropped 3 bases, with 10 bases sitting between them. The CDR3 length is 14 residues. Germline loops: CDR1 MDHEN, CDR2 SYDVKM. This CDR3 reads CASSLGPRDYGYTF. CDR3 coding DNA: TGTGCCAGCAGTTTAGGACCCAGGGACTATGGCTACACCTTC.

CDR3 nucleotides: TGTGCCAGCAGTTTATCGTCCGAGCAGTACTTC. It codes for CASSLSSEQYF. The V gene is TRBV28, the J gene TRBJ2-7, with unresolved D. V dropped 1 base and J dropped 6 bases, with 4 bases sitting between them. Germline assignment: CDR1 MDHEN and CDR2 SYDVKM. This CDR3 comprises 11 residues.

This chain uses TRBV6-1 with TRBJ1-1; D gene ambiguous. V was shortened by 10 bases and J by 0 bases, with 6 bases between the two germline ends. Germline V gene data show CDR1 as MNHNS and CDR2 as SASEGT. CDR3 length equals 11 residues. CDR3 coding DNA: TGTGCCACCACATTGAACACTGAAGCTTTCTTT. Encoded protein: CATTLNTEAFF.

V is TRBV4-1 and J is TRBJ2-7; possible D gene TRBD2, 6 bases. Germline assignment: CDR1 MGHRA and CDR2 YSYEKL. The CDR3 spans 16 residues. V was trimmed by 1 base and J by 2 bases, leaving 15 bases between them. CDR3 nucleotide sequence: TGCGCCAGCAGCCAAGGGGCGGGCGGGACTCCCTACGAGCAGTACTTC. The encoded protein is CASSQGAGGTPYEQYF.

This rearrangement joins TRBV27 to TRBJ2-7, with D maybe TRBD2 (6 bases). Germline V lookup: CDR1 MNHEY, CDR2 SMNVEV (reference sequence). Deletions cut 2 bases from V and 3 bases from J, with 20 bases between. The CDR3 length is 17 residues. CDR3 DNA sequence: TGTGCCAGCAGTTTAGAAGGACTAACCAGCGAAGTCTACGAGCAGTACTTC. Translated, it gives CASSLEGLTSEVYEQYF.

The J gene is TRBJ1-2, the V gene TRBV27; D not resolved. CDR1 and CDR2 from the germline V gene are MNHEY and SMNVEV (reference sequence). The length of the CDR3 is 13 residues. V lost 3 bases and J lost 4, with 9 bases in between. CDR3 amino acids: CASSFSRSYGYTF. CDR3 nucleotides: TGTGCCAGCAGTTTTTCCCGAAGCTATGGCTACACCTTC.

The V gene is TRBV4-2, the J gene TRBJ2-3, with D tentatively TRBD2 (6 bases). The CDR3 has 16 amino acids. Per germline, CDR1 LGHNA and CDR2 YNFKEQ. Trimming shortened V by 0 bases and J by 4 bases, and 14 bases separated the two germline ends. The CDR3 DNA reads TGTGCCAGCAGCCAAGAGTCGTCGGGAGACGCAGATACGCAGTATTTT. Its translation: CASSQESSGDADTQYF.

In regard to this clone: Within the sample, other DNA sequences also encode this same CDR3. The chain combines TRBV27 with TRBJ2-7; tentatively, D is TRBD2 (5 bases). Germline V lookup: CDR1 MNHEY, CDR2 SMNVEV (reference sequence). CDR3 length: 14 residues. The ends were cut back, 3 bases at V and 0 bases at J, with 9 bases in the middle. The CDR3 loop reads CASSFSGSSYEQYF. The CDR3 nucleotides read TGTGCCAGCAGTTTTTCGGGGTCCTCCTACGAGCAGTACTTC.